Given below is one T cell receptor beta chain in context. Per the germline V gene, CDR1 is LNHNV and CDR2 is YYDKDF (reference sequence). V lost 8 bases and J 2 bases, leaving 15 bases between the germline ends. The CDR3 covers 14 residues. In the original workflow: From reference gene primer amplification, estimates of nucleated cell counts were derived. TCRdb keeps only in-frame clones here, not all; method: immunoSEQ multiplex PCR. V, J and clone size are those of that table, while D and trimming were read from the DNA. The sample has about 150,000 clones, approximately 80% seen once. The sample comes from a study of blood T cell repertoires in COVID-19. The overall study: The analysed material was cDNA or gDNA that came from T cells, B-cell-depleted T cells, or PBMCs.

What was sequenced was peripheral blood. This TCR was recovered from a woman aged 55 to 70 with acute or convalescent COVID-19. The chain uses TRBV15 and TRBJ2-5; TRBD2 is a possible D gene (7 bases). CDR3: CATQAGATQETQYF. The CDR3 DNA is TGTGCCACCCAGGCGGGGGCGACTCAAGAGACCCAGTACTTC.